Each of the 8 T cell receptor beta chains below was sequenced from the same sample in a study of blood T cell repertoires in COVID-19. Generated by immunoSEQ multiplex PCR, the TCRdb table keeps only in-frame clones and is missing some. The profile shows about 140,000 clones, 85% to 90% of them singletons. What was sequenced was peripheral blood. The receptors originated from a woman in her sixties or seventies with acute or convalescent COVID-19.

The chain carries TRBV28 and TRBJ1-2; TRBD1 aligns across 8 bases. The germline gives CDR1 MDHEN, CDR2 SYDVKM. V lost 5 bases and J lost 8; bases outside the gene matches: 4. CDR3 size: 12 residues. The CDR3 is CASSDRGKGYTF. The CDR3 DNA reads TGTGCCAGCAGTGACAGGGGAAAGGGCTACACCTTC.

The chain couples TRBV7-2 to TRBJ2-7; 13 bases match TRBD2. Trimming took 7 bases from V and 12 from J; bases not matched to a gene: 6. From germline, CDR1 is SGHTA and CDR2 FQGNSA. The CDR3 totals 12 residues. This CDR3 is CASTTTSGGPYF. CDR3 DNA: TGTGCCAGCACGACGACTAGCGGGGGGCCGTACTTC.

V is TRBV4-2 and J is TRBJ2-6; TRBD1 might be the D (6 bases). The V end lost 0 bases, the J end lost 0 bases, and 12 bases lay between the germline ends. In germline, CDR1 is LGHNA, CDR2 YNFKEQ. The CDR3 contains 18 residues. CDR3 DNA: TGTGCCAGCAGCCAAGATCGGGACACCTACTCTGGGGCCAACGTCCTGACTTTC. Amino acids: CASSQDRDTYSGANVLTF.

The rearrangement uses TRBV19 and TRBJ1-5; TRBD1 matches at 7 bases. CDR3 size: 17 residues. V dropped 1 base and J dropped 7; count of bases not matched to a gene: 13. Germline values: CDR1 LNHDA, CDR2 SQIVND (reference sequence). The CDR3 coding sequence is TGTGCCAGTAGTATAGGTAGGGCAGGGGGATTTGGGCAGCCCCAGCATTTT. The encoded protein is CASSIGRAGGFGQPQHF.

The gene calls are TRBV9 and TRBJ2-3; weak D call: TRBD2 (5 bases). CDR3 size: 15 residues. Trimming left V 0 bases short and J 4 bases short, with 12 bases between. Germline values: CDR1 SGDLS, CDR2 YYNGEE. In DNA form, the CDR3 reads TGTGCCAGCAGCGTAGGGGTCCTCGGGGCAGATACGCAGTATTTT. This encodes CASSVGVLGADTQYF.

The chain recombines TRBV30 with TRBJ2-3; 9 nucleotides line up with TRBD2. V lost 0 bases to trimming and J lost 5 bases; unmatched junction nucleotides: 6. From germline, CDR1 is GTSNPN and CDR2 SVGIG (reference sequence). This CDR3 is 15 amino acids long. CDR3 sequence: CAWSVLVSGGDTQYF. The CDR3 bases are TGTGCCTGGAGTGTACTTGTTAGCGGGGGAGATACGCAGTATTTT.

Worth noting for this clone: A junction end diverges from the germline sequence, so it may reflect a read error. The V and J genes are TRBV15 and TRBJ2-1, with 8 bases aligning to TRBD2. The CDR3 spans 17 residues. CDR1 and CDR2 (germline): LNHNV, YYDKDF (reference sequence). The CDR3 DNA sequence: TGTGCCACCAGCCGAGAAAATAGCGGGGTTTTGTACAATGAGCAGTTCTTC. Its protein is CATSRENSGVLYNEQFF.

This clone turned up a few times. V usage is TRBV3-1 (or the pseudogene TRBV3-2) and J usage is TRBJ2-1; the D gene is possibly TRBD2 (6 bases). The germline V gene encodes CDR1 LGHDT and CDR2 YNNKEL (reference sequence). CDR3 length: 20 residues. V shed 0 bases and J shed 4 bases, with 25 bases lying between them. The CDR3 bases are TGTGCCAGCAGCCAAGAGGAGAAGGAGGGGATACCTTCTCTGTACAATGAGCAGTTCTTC. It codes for CASSQEEKEGIPSLYNEQFF.